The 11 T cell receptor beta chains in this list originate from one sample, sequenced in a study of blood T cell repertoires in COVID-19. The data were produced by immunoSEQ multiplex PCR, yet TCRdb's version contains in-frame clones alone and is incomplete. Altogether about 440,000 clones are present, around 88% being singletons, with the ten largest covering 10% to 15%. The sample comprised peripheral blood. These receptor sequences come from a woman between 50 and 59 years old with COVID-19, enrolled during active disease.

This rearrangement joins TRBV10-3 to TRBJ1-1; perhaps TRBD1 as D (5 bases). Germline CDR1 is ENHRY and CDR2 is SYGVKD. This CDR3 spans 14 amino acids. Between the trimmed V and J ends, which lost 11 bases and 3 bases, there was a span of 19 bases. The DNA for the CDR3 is TGTGCCGTTGGCGGGGGGGGAAAGGACACTGAAGCTTTCTTT. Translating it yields CAVGGGGKDTEAFF.

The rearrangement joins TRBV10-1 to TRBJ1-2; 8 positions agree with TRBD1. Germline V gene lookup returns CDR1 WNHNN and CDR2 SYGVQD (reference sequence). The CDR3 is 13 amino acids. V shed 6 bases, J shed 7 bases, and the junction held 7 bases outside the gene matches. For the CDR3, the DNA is TGCGCCAGCAGAATACAGGGGGGGTTTGGCTACACCTTC. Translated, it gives CASRIQGGFGYTF.

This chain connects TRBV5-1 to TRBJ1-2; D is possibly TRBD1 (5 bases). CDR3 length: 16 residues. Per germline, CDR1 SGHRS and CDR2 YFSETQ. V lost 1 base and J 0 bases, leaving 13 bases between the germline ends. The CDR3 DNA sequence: TGCGCCAGCAGCTTGACAGGCCCACCTTCTAACTATGGCTACACCTTC. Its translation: CASSLTGPPSNYGYTF.

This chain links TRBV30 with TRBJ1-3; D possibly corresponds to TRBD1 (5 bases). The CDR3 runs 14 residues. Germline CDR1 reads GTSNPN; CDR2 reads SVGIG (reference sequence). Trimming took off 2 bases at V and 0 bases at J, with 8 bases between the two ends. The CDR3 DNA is TGTGCCTGGAGTAAGGGGATCTCTGGAAACACCATATATTTT. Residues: CAWSKGISGNTIYF.

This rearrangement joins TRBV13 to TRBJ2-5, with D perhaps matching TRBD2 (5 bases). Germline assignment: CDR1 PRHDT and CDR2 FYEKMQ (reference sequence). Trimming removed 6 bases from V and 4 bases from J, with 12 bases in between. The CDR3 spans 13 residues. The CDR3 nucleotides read TGTGCCAGCAGTCCCCCGACTACAGAGACCCAGTACTTC. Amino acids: CASSPPTTETQYF.

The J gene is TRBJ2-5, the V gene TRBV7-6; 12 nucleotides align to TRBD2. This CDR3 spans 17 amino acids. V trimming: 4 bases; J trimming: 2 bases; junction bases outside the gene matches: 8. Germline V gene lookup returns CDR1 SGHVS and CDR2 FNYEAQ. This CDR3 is CASSSGLAGGYQETQYF. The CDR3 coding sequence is TGTGCCAGCAGCTCTGGGCTAGCGGGGGGGTATCAAGAGACCCAGTACTTC.

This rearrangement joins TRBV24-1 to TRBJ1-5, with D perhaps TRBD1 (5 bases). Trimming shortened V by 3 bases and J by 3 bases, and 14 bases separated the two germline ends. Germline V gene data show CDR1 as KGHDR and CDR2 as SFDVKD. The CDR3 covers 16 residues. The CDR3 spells CATSDPGSLDNQPQHF. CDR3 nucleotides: TGTGCCACCAGTGATCCAGGGTCCTTGGACAATCAGCCCCAGCATTTT.

CDR3 protein: CASSNVRDRGRRAEAFF. In DNA, the CDR3 is TGTGCCAGTAGCAATGTCCGGGACAGGGGGCGCAGAGCTGAAGCTTTCTTT. The chain is built from TRBV19 and TRBJ1-1, with 12 bases identical to TRBD1. J gave up 6 bases and V 6 bases, and 14 bases lay outside the gene matches. CDR3 length: 17 residues. CDR1 is LNHDA, CDR2 SQIVND, per germline (reference sequence).

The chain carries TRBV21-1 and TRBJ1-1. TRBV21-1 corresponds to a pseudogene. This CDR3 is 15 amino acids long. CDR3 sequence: CASSKTCRRGTEAFF. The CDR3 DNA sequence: TGTGCCAGCAGCAAAACATGCAGGAGGGGCACTGAAGCTTTCTTT.

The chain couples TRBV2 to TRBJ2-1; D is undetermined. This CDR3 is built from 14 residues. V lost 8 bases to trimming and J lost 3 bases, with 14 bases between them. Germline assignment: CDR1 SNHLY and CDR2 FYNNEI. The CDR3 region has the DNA TGTGCCAGCCTCTCTAGGCTAGGCTACAATGAGCAGTTCTTC. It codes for CASLSRLGYNEQFF. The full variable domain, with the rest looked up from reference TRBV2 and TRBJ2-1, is EPEVTQTPSHQVTQMGQEVILRCVPISNHLYFYWYRQILGQKVEFLVSFYNNEISEKSEIFDDQFSVERPDGSNFTLKIRSTKLEDSAMYFCASLSRLGYNEQFFGPGTRLTVL.

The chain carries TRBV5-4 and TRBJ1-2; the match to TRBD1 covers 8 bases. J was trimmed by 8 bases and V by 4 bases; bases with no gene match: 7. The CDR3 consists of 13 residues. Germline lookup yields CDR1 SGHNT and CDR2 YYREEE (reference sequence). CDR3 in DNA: TGTGCCAGCAGCCCGGGGACAGGCCCCGGCTACACCTTC. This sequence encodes CASSPGTGPGYTF.